The T cell receptor (beta chain) under discussion was sequenced for a study of blood T cell repertoires in COVID-19. For the study at large: Spain, Italy and the United States supplied samples that represented acute and convalescent COVID-19.

As processed by the authors: Amplifying reference gene primers gave estimates of nucleated cell counts. This table comes from immunoSEQ multiplex PCR, and its TCRdb copy is limited to in-frame clones, with some not included. The DNA was the basis for D and trimming; V, J and clone size are from that table. In the table there are just over 300,000 clones, just under 90% of which are singletons. Trimming took 5 bases from V and 0 from J; bases not matched to a gene: 6. CDR3 size: 16 residues. Germline V gene data show CDR1 as SGHNT and CDR2 as YENEEA. Patients from Seattle were sampled longitudinally, starting during active infection.

Sequencing was done on a sample of peripheral blood. The chain links TRBV11-3 to TRBJ2-2, with 7 nucleotides matching TRBD1. The clonotype comes from a woman aged 25 to 39 with COVID-19, enrolled during active disease. CDR3: CASSPRTGANTGELFF. In DNA form, the CDR3 reads TGTGCCAGCAGCCCCAGGACAGGCGCGAACACCGGGGAGCTGTTTTTT. Drawing the rest from reference TRBV11-3 and TRBJ2-2, the complete variable domain is EAGVVQSPRYKIIEKKQPVAFWCNPISGHNTLYWYLQNLGQGPELLIRYENEEAVDDSQLPKDRFSAERLKGVDSTLKIQPAELGDSAVYLCASSPRTGANTGELFFGEGSRLTVL.